The TCR beta chain under discussion was sequenced for a study of blood T cells in healthy people across ages. Findings and limits, study-wide: Per million T cells, the diversity of TCR beta decreased roughly linearly as age advanced.

This clonotype appeared a few times. Its target is not known. Then a second PCR, running roughly 7 to 12 cycles, was carried out with a sample-barcoded 5' primer and a J-beta primer mix. A single record per CDR3 protein comes from TCRdb applying MiXCR to the 5' RACE reads. The repertoire holds 1.6 million or so distinct CDR3 sequences, about 35% seen once, with around 11% in the top ten. The TCR was taken from a woman younger than 45 in good health. Sequencing was done on a sample of blood.

Here the CDR3 DNA reads TGTGCCTGGAGGGGAAGACAGGAGTTTAACTATGGCTACACCTTC. It translates to CAWRGRQEFNYGYTF. The chain employs TRBV30 and TRBJ1-2; a possible D gene is TRBD1 (6 bases). Trimming pared 3 bases from V and 1 base from J, leaving 15 bases between. There are 15 residues in the CDR3. Looked up from germline, CDR1 is GTSNPN and CDR2 is SVGIG (reference sequence).